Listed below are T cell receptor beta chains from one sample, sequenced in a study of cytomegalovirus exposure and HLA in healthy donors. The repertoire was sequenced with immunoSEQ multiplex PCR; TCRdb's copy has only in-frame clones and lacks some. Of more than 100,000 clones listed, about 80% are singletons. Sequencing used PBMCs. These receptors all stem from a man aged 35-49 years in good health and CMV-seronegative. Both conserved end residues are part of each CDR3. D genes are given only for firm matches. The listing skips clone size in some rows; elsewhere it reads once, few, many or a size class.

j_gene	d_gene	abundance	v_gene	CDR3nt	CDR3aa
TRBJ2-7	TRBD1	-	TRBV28	TGTGCCAGCAGCATACTAGGGGGCCCTAGCTCCTACGAGCAGTACTTC	CASSILGGPSSYEQYF
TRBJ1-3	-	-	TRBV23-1	TGCGCCAGCAGGATACAGGGTTGTGGAAACACCATATATTTT	CASRIQGCGNTIYF
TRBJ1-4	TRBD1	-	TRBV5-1	TGCGCCAGCAGCTCGGGACAGGGTTCTAATGAAAAACTGTTTTTT	CASSSGQGSNEKLFF
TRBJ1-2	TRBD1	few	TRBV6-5	TGTGCCAGCAGGCCCCCGGGACAGGGATATGGCTACACCTTC	CASRPPGQGYGYTF
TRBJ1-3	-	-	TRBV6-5	TGTGCCAGCAGTAGCGACCGGCTTGGAAACACCATATATTTT	CASSSDRLGNTIYF
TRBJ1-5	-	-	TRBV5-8	TGTGCCAGCAGCTTGGCCGGGGTTAGCAATCAGCCCCAGCATTTT	CASSLAGVSNQPQHF
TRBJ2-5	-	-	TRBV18	TGTGCCAGCTCAACCTTCCGGGAGGAGACCCAGTACTTC	CASSTFREETQYF
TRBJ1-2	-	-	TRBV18	TGTGCCAGCTCACCACCTAGTCTGGGGCCCACCTATGGCTACACCTTC	CASSPPSLGPTYGYTF
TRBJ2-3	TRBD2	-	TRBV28	TGTGCCAGCAGTTTAGGCGCTAGCGGGAACACAGATACGCAGTATTTT	CASSLGASGNTDTQYF
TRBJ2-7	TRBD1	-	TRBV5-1	TGCGCCAGCAGCTTAGGGACAGACCTACGATGGCAGTACTTC	CASSLGTDLRWQYF
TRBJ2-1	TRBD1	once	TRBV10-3	TGTGCCATCAGTATGGACAGGGAAACAAATGAGCAGTTCTTC	CAISMDRETNEQFF
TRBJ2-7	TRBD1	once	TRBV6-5	TGTGCCAGCAGAGACACAGGGGGCCCCTCCTACGAGCAGTACTTC	CASRDTGGPSYEQYF
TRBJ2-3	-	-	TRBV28	TGTGCCAGCAGTTTAGGGTGGGACACTCGGGCAGATACGCAGTATTTT	CASSLGWDTRADTQYF
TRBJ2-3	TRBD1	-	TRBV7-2	TGTGCCAGCAGCTCCCGGGACAGCGACACAGATACGCAGTATTTT	CASSSRDSDTDTQYF
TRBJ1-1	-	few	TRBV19	TGTGCCAGTAGTAGTTCGGTCGGCGGCACTGAAGCTTTCTTT	CASSSSVGGTEAFF
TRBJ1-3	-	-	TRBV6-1	TGTGCCAGCAGTGAAGGTGACTACTCTGGAAACACCATATATTTT	CASSEGDYSGNTIYF
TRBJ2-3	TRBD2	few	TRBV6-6	TGTGCCAGCAGTTCTAAGCGGGGGAACACAGATACGCAGTATTTT	CASSSKRGNTDTQYF
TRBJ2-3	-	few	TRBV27	TGTGCCAGCACCCCTGTTGACACTAGCACAGATACGCAGTATTTT	CASTPVDTSTDTQYF
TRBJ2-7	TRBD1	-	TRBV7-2	TGTGCCAGCAGCTTAGACAGGGGGCCCTACGAGCAGTACTTC	CASSLDRGPYEQYF
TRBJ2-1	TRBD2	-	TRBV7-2	TGTGCCAGCAGCATAACTAGCGGGGGCCCCCGCTTCGGGCAGTTCTTC	CASSITSGGPRFGQFF
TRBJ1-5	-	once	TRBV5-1	TGCGCCAGCAGCTTGGGAGTTCTTGCGGGCAATCAGCCCCAGCATTTT	CASSLGVLAGNQPQHF
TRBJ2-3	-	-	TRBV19	TGTGCCAGTAGTATAGTCCGGGAGAGAGGCACAGATACGCAGTATTTT	CASSIVRERGTDTQYF
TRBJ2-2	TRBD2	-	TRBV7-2	TGTGCCAGCAGCCCAAGCGGGGGGGCCAGAGGCGGGGAGCTGTTTTTT	CASSPSGGARGGELFF
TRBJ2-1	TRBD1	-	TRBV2	TGTGCCAGCAGTATGACAGGGATTGAGCAGTTCTTC	CASSMTGIEQFF